What follows is one TCR beta chain and its context. Per the authors' pipeline: Amplifying reference gene primers gave estimates of nucleated cell counts. The method was immunoSEQ multiplex PCR; TCRdb's version includes in-frame clones alone and lacks a portion of them. V, J and clone size were drawn from that table, and D and trimming were deduced from the DNA. This table holds 300,000 to 450,000 clones, roughly 86% found once. This sample was taken from a study of blood T cell repertoires in COVID-19. Background on the study: Sites in the United States, Italy and Spain provided acute and convalescent COVID-19 samples. PBMCs, B-cell-depleted T cells, or T cells were the source of the cDNA or gDNA that made up the material.

The V and J ends lost 6 bases and 8 bases respectively, with 7 bases between them. The V gene's germline CDR1 is MDHEN and CDR2 SYDVKM. The length of the CDR3 is 10 residues. This clonotype was obtained from a human donor in a cohort sampled during active COVID-19. The J gene is TRBJ1-2, the V gene TRBV28; TRBD1 might be the D (6 bases). Source material: peripheral blood. The CDR3: CASRGQGYTF. As DNA, the CDR3 is TGTGCCAGCAGGGGACAAGGCTACACCTTC.